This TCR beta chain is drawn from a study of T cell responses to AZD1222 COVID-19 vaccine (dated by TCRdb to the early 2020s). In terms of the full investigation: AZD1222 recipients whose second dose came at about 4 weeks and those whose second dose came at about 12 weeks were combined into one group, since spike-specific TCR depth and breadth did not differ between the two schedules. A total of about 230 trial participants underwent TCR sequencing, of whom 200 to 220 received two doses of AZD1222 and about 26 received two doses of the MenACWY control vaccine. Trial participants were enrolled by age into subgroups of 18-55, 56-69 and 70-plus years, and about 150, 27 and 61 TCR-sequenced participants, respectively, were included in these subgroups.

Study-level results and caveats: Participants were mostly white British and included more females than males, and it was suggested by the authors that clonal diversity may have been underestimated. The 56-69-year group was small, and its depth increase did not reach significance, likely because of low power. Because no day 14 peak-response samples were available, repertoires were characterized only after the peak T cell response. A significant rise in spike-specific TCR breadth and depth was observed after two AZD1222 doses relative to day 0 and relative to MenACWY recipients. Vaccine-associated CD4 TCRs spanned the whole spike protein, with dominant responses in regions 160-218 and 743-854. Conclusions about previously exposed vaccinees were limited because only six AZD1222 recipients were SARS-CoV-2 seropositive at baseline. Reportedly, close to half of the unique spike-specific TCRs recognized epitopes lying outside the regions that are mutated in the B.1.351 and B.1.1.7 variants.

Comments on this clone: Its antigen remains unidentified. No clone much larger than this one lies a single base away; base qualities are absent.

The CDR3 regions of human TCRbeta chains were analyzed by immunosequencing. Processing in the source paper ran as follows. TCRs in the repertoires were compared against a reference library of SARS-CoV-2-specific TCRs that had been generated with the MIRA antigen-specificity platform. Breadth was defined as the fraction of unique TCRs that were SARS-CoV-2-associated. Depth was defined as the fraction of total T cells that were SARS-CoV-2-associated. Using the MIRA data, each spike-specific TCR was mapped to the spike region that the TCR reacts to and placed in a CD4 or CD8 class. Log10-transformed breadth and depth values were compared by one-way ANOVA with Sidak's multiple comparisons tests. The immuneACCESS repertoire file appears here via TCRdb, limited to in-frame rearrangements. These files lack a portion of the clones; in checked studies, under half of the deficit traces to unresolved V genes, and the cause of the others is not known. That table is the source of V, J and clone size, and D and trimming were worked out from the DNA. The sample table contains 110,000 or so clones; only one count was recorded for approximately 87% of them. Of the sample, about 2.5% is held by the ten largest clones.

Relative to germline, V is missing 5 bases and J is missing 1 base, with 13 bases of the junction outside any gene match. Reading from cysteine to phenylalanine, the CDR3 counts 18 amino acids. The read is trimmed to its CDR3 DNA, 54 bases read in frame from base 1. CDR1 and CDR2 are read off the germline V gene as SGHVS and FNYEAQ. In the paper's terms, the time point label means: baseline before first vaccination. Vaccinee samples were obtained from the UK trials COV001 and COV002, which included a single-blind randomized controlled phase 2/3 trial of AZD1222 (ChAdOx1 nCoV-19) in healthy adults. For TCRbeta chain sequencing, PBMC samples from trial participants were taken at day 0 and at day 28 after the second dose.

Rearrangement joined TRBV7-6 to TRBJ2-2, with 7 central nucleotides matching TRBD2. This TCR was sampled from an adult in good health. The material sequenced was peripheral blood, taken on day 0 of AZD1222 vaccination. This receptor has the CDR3 CASSPSLTGGGNTGELFF. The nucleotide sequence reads TGTGCCAGCAGCCCGAGTTTGACGGGCGGGGGGAACACCGGGGAGCTGTTTTTT. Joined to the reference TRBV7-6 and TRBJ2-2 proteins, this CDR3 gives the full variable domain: GAGVSQSPRYKVTKRGQDVALRCDPISGHVSLYWYRQALGQGPEFLTYFNYEAQQDKSGLPNDRFSAERPEGSISTLTIQRTEQRDSAMYRCASSPSLTGGGNTGELFFGEGSRLTVL.